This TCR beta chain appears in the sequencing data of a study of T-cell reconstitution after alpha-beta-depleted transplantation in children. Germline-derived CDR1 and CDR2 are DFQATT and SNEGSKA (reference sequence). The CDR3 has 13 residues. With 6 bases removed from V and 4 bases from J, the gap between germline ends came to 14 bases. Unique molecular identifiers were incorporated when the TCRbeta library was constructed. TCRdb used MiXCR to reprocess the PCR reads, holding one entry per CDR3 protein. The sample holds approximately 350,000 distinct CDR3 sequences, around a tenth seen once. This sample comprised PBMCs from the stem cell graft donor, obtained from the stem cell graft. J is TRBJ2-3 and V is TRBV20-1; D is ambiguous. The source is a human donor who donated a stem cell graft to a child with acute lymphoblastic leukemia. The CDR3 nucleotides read TGCAGTGCGAACCACCTCCCGGCAGATACGCAGTATTTT. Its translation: CSANHLPADTQYF.